These 14 T cell receptor beta chains were all obtained from the same sample, sequenced in a study of immune cell composition in non-small cell lung cancer. Profiled with immunoSEQ multiplex PCR; TCRdb holds only in-frame clones, not every one. The sample holds 14,000 to 15,000 clones; around 63% are singletons and the top ten take around 6.8%. Sequencing input: lung tumor tissue. These receptors were obtained from a human donor with non-small cell lung cancer.

V gene TRBV10-1 combines with J gene TRBJ2-7; TRBD2 aligns across 8 bases. The CDR3 runs 16 residues. The V segment lost 0 bases and the J segment 3 bases; nucleotides outside the gene matches: 7. Germline values: CDR1 WNHNN, CDR2 SYGVQD (reference sequence). The DNA of the CDR3 is TGCGCCAGCAGTGAGTCTAGGGCTAGCGGGCTCTACGAGCAGTACTTC. It translates to CASSESRASGLYEQYF.

This clone has only one observation. The chain combines TRBV18 with TRBJ1-1; no reliable D call. V lost 2 bases and J lost 2, with 15 bases in between. Germline-derived CDR1 and CDR2 are KGHSH and LQKENI. The CDR3 spans 16 residues. CDR3 region: CASSPIRGQRNTEAFF. The CDR3 nucleotides are TGTGCCAGCTCACCAATCCGAGGTCAGAGAAACACTGAAGCTTTCTTT.

This clone was picked up a small number of times. The rearrangement links TRBV5-1 to TRBJ1-4; 9 nucleotides match TRBD1. V was pared by 4 bases and J by 6 bases, with 7 bases of the junction left unmatched. The CDR3 is 15 amino acids. CDR1 and CDR2 from the germline V gene are SGHRS and YFSETQ. DNA of the CDR3: TGCGCCAGCAGCCCAGGGACAGGGTTCTATGAAAAACTGTTTTTT. This codes for CASSPGTGFYEKLFF.

The chain links TRBV7-2 to TRBJ1-3; 10 bases match TRBD1. Trimming cost V 4 bases and J 0 bases; bases outside gene matches: 6. This CDR3 comprises 17 residues. Germline CDR1 and CDR2: SGHTA and FQGNSA. Here the CDR3 DNA reads TGTGCCAGCAGCTCAAGACAGGGGGCCCTCTCTGGAAACACCATATATTTT. Amino acid sequence: CASSSRQGALSGNTIYF.

This chain joins TRBV2 and TRBJ1-2; 9 bases align to TRBD1. The CDR3 covers 14 residues. Germline lookup yields CDR1 SNHLY and CDR2 FYNNEI. The V and J ends lost 7 bases and 6 bases, in that order; junction bases with no gene match: 9. Here the CDR3 DNA reads TGTGCCAGCACTATGACAGGGGGTGTACATGGCTACACCTTC. Protein sequence: CASTMTGGVHGYTF.

The chain uses TRBV4-2 and TRBJ2-1; 9 positions agree with TRBD2. This CDR3 contains 16 residues. The germline CDR1 and CDR2 sequences are LGHNA and YNFKEQ. The V gene end was trimmed by 4 bases and the J gene end by 6 bases; junction bases not matched to a gene: 10. CDR3 residues: CASSPVGAGGFNEQFF. In nucleotides, the CDR3 is TGTGCCAGCAGCCCGGTGGGGGCGGGGGGGTTCAATGAGCAGTTCTTC.

The genes are TRBV18 and TRBJ2-3; 10 bases line up with TRBD2. The CDR3 consists of 16 residues. The V segment lost 5 bases and the J segment 5 bases; nucleotides outside the gene matches: 10. Looked up from germline, CDR1 is KGHSH and CDR2 is LQKENI. Here the CDR3 reads CASSTIAGGPEDTQYF. The CDR3 bases are TGTGCCAGCTCAACAATAGCGGGGGGTCCAGAAGATACGCAGTATTTT.

The chain employs TRBV7-9 and TRBJ2-7, with no clear D. Germline V CDR1 and CDR2: SEHNR, FQNEAQ (reference sequence). The CDR3 is made up of 15 amino acids. V was clipped by 5 bases and J by 7 bases, with 21 bases between them. The CDR3, as DNA: TGTGCCAGCAGCGAGTTAGACTCCCGCCCTGATGAGCAGTACTTC. Its protein is CASSELDSRPDEQYF.

The rearrangement uses TRBV7-6 and TRBJ2-5, with D uncertain. The DNA end favors TRBJ2-7, so the J call may be wrong. The CDR3 is 13 amino acids. Germline V lookup: CDR1 SGHVS, CDR2 FNYEAQ. CDR3 protein: CASSLQDSYEQYF. DNA of the CDR3: TGTGCCAGCAGCTTACAGGACTCCTACGAGCAGTACTTC.

This clone appeared a few times. The chain employs TRBV20-1 and TRBJ2-4, with 9 bases that match TRBD1. This CDR3 region has 11 residues. Losses at the gene ends were 4 bases for V and 11 bases for J; bases not matched to a gene: 3. Germline V gene lookup returns CDR1 DFQATT and CDR2 SNEGSKA (reference sequence). The CDR3 DNA reads as TGCAGTGCTACACAGGGGGCGGTTCAGTACTTC. Its protein is CSATQGAVQYF.

The table lists this clone with a few counts. The V gene is TRBV7-2, the J gene TRBJ2-1; D might be TRBD1 (5 bases). V was clipped by 3 bases and J by 4 bases, with 7 bases between them. This CDR3 has 13 amino acids. Germline V CDR1 and CDR2: SGHTA, FQGNSA. As DNA, the CDR3 is TGTGCCAGCAGCTTCCCAGGGTACAATGAGCAGTTCTTC. Residues: CASSFPGYNEQFF.

The chain carries TRBV5-1 and TRBJ1-1; TRBD1 matches at 7 bases. Unmatched junction bases numbered 3, after V lost 4 bases and J lost 0 bases. The V gene's germline CDR1 is SGHRS and CDR2 YFSETQ. The CDR3 length is 14 residues. The CDR3 DNA reads TGCGCCAGCAGCATACAGGGGATGAACACTGAAGCTTTCTTT. This gives the protein CASSIQGMNTEAFF.

The sample holds one count of this clone. The rearrangement uses TRBV27 and TRBJ1-5; the match to TRBD1 covers 8 bases. The CDR3 has 16 residues. CDR1 is MNHEY and CDR2 is SMNVEV in the germline V gene (reference sequence). The V segment lost 5 bases and the J segment 5 bases; nucleotides outside the gene matches: 11. The CDR3 DNA is TGTGCCAGCAGTCGGACAGGGCTAGGCTTGGATCAGCCCCAGCATTTT. It is translated as CASSRTGLGLDQPQHF.

This clone was counted a few times. J is TRBJ1-3 and V is TRBV28; D is unresolved. Between the trimmed V and J ends, which lost 1 base and 14 bases, there was a span of 12 bases. Looked up from germline, CDR1 is MDHEN and CDR2 is SYDVKM. The CDR3 is 12 residues long. The CDR3 DNA follows: TGTGCCAGCAGTTTATCGGCAGCGAGGTTATATTTT. This codes for CASSLSAARLYF.